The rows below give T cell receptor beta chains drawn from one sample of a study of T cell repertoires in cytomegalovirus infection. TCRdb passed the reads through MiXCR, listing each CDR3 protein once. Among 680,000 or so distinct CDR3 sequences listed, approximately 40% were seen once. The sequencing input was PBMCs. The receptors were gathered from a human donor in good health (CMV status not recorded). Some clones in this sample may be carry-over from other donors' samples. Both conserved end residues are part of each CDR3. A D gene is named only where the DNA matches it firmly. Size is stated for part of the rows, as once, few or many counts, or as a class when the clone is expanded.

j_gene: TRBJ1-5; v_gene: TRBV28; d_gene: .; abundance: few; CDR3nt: TGTGCCAGCTTGCAAGGGAGGGGTCAGCCCCAGCATTTT; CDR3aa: CASLQGRGQPQHF
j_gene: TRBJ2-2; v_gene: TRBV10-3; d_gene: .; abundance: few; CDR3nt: TGTGCCATCGGGTCGGGCACCGGGGAGCTGTTTTTT; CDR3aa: CAIGSGTGELFF
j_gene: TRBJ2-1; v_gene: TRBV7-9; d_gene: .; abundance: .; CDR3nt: TGTGCCAGCAGTCAACCCCGTAGAGACAACTCCTACAATGAGCAGTTCTTC; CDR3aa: CASSQPRRDNSYNEQFF
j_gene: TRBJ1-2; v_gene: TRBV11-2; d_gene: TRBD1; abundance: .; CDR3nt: TGTGCCAGCAGCTCCAGGGGGTACGGCTATGGCTACACCTTC; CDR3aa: CASSSRGYGYGYTF
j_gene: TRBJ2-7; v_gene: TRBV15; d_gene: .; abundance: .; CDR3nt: TGTGCCACCAGCAGGGGTGTCACAGGGTTTAATGAGCAGTACTTC; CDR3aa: CATSRGVTGFNEQYF
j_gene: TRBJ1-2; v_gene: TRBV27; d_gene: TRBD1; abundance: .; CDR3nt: TGTGCCAGCAGTGAGAATACAGGGGCGAGCGGCTACACCTTC; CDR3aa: CASSENTGASGYTF
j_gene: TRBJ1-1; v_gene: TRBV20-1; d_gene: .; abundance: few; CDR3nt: TGCAGTGCTATCCCAGGATTGAACACTGAAGCTTTCTTT; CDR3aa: CSAIPGLNTEAFF
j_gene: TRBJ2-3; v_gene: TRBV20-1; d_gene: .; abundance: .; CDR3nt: TGCAGTGCTGGAGACCTAGACCGGGACTTAACTCCAGATACGCAGTATTTT; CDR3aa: CSAGDLDRDLTPDTQYF
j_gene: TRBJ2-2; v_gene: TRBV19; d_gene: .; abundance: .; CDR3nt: TGTGCCAGTAGTAGAGAACAGGGTACTAACACCGGGGAGCTGTTTTTT; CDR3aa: CASSREQGTNTGELFF
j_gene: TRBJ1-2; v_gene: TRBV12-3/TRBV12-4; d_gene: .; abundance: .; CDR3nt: TGTGCCAGCATCCACCCCGGGACCGAGATCTATGGCTACACCTTC; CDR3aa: CASIHPGTEIYGYTF
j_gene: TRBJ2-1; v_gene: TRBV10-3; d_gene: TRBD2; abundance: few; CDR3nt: TGTGCCATCAGTGGACTAGCGGGGGGGAATAGCTATGAGCAGTTCTTC; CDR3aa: CAISGLAGGNSYEQFF
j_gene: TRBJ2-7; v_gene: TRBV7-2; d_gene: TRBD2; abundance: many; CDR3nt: TGTGCCAGCAGCTTCCTTGGGACTAGCGGGAGGGCCCGATCGGGGAACGAGCAGTACTTC; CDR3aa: CASSFLGTSGRARSGNEQYF
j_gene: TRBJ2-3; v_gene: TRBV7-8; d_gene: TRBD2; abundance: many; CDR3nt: TGTGCCAGCAGCTTAACTAGCGGGAGGGCAGATACGCAGTATTTT; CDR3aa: CASSLTSGRADTQYF
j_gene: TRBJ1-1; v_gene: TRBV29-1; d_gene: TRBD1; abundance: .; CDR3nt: TGCAGCGTTCGAAAGGGGGCGGTGAACACTGAAGCTTTCTTT; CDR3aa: CSVRKGAVNTEAFF